Given below is one T cell receptor beta chain in context. The data were obtained in a study of cytomegalovirus exposure and HLA in healthy donors. CDR1 is GTSNPN and CDR2 is SVGIG in the germline V gene (reference sequence). Trimming left V 0 bases short and J 0 bases short, with 6 bases between. The CDR3 length is 15 residues. The assay was immunoSEQ multiplex PCR, and TCRdb's table has in-frame clones only and misses some. The table records 250,000 to 350,000 clones, roughly 87% of them present only once. Input material: PBMCs. The TCR was taken from a woman aged 25 to 39 in good health and CMV-seropositive. The chain couples TRBV30 to TRBJ2-6; D unresolved. CDR3 sequence reads: CAWSVGSSGANVLTF. The DNA of the CDR3 is TGTGCCTGGAGTGTAGGTTCCTCTGGGGCCAACGTCCTGACTTTC.